This is a list of T cell receptor beta chains from one sample in a study of shared clonotypes between healthy human individuals. TCRdb's copy holds only in-frame clones and misses some; the assay was immunoSEQ multiplex PCR. The repertoire includes some 1,900,000 clones, just under 95% of them detected once, and 1.2% sits in the top ten. Sequenced sample: naive CD8+ T cells sorted from blood. These receptors came from a man younger than 30 in good health. The conserved cysteine and the conserved F or W are not part of the CDR3 here. The D gene is left open where the match is weak. The size entry is marked missing in some rows and otherwise reads once, few, many or a size class.

ASSLLPGNSYNEQF	TRBJ2-1	NA	TRBV27	NA
ASSLETQY	TRBJ2-5	NA	TRBV7-9	NA
ASSLSRDTGELF	TRBJ2-2	NA	TRBV27	NA
ASSSLQGPSPLH	TRBJ1-6	NA	TRBV27	NA
AWSEDRATNEKLF	TRBJ1-4	NA	TRBV30	NA
ASSQGEWLEQY	TRBJ2-7	NA	TRBV6-6	NA
ASSSGQWGGNEQF	TRBJ2-1	NA	TRBV9	NA
ASSRPLQGEYNEQF	TRBJ2-1	TRBD1	TRBV4-3	NA
ASSPRGLAGDGPSYNEQF	TRBJ2-1	TRBD2	TRBV18	NA
ASSVGDDEQY	TRBJ2-7	NA	TRBV9	NA
ASSGSSLEQF	TRBJ2-1	NA	TRBV6-5	NA
ASSSSRARIWNTEAF	TRBJ1-1	NA	TRBV13	NA
ASSLGLASSYEQY	TRBJ2-7	TRBD2	TRBV11-2	NA
ASRLLALPDTQY	TRBJ2-3	NA	TRBV6-5	NA
AISELGGETQY	TRBJ2-5	NA	TRBV10-3	NA
AWSGLPSSYEQY	TRBJ2-7	NA	TRBV30	once
ASSQTGTSGRLFTDTQY	TRBJ2-3	TRBD2	TRBV7-9	NA
ATSIRSGTGSYEQY	TRBJ2-7	TRBD1	TRBV15	NA
ASYAGTEAF	TRBJ1-1	NA	TRBV7-9	NA
ASSVGGEEKLF	TRBJ1-4	NA	TRBV9	NA
ASSEDGGFNTEAF	TRBJ1-1	NA	TRBV6-1	NA
AWSVGYGNTEAF	TRBJ1-1	NA	TRBV30	few
ASRSGGAPDTQY	TRBJ2-3	TRBD2	TRBV2	NA
ASRAGTGYEKLF	TRBJ1-4	TRBD1	TRBV28	NA
ASSSDSNEQF	TRBJ2-1	NA	TRBV28	NA
ASSSDSYEQY	TRBJ2-7	NA	TRBV5-4	NA
ASSLQGSEAF	TRBJ1-1	NA	TRBV2	NA
ASSDDSFPGNTIY	TRBJ1-3	NA	TRBV5-6	NA
ASSWESTDTQY	TRBJ2-3	NA	TRBV5-6	NA
ASSPTGLNPSYEQY	TRBJ2-7	TRBD1	TRBV27	NA
ASSEWLGTSGSRWDTQY	TRBJ2-3	TRBD2	TRBV10-2	NA
ASSVSGEETQY	TRBJ2-5	NA	TRBV9	NA
ASSVATSGEQF	TRBJ2-1	NA	TRBV9	NA
AWAPGQGSYEQY	TRBJ2-7	TRBD1	TRBV30	NA
ASRSDGQETQY	TRBJ2-5	NA	TRBV7-6	NA
ASSLWDRADEQY	TRBJ2-7	TRBD1	TRBV27	NA
ASSFGTLAYEQY	TRBJ2-7	NA	TRBV11-2	NA
ASSQETGGGYGYT	TRBJ1-2	TRBD1	TRBV4-3	NA
AITPGQGNDNEQF	TRBJ2-1	TRBD1	TRBV10-3	NA
ASSLVRGGHGELF	TRBJ2-2	TRBD2	TRBV28	NA